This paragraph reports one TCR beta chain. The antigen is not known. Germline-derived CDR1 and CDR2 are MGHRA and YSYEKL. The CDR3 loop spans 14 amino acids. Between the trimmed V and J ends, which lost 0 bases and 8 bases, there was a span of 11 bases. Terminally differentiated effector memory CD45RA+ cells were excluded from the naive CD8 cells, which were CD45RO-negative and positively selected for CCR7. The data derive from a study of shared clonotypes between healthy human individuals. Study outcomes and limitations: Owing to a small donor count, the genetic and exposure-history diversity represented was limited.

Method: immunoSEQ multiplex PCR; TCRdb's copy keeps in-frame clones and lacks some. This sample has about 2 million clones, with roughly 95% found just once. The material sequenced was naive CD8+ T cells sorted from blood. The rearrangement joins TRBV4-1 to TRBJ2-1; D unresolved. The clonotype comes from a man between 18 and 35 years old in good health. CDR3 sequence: CASSQEVGWDEQFF. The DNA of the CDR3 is TGCGCCAGCAGCCAAGAGGTAGGGTGGGATGAGCAGTTCTTC.